This T cell receptor beta chain was profiled in a study of blood T cell repertoires in COVID-19. Study-level background: COVID-19 samples from acute and convalescent phases originated in the United States, Italy and Spain.

The CDR3 runs 12 residues. Germline assignment: CDR1 MNHEY and CDR2 SVGAGI. Trimming took 5 bases from V and 4 from J, leaving 8 bases between them. Under the authors' procedure: Reference gene primer amplification in the assay estimated nucleated cell counts. Using immunoSEQ multiplex PCR, the repertoire was profiled, and TCRdb retains in-frame clones only, with some absent. The DNA gave D and trimming, while V, J and clone size come from that table. Of roughly 120,000 clones in the sample, approximately 86% were seen once. Material: peripheral blood. V gene TRBV6-5 combines with J gene TRBJ1-2; D is perhaps TRBD1 (5 bases). This receptor was identified in a human donor in a cohort sampled during active COVID-19. CDR3 bases: TGTGCCAGCAGTCCAGGGCTCTATGGCTACACCTTC. It codes for CASSPGLYGYTF.